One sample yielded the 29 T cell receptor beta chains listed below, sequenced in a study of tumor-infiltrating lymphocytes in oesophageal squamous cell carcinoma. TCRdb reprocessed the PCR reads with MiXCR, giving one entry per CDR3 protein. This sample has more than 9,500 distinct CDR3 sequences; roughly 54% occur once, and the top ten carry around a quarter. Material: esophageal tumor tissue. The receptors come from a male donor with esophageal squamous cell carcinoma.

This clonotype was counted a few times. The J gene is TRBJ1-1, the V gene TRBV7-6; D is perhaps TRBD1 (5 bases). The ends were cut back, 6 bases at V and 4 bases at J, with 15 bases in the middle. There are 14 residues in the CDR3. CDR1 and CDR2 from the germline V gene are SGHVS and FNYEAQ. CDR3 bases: TGTGCCAGCAGAGAGATGGGGGGAATCACTGAAGCTTTCTTT. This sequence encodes CASREMGGITEAFF.

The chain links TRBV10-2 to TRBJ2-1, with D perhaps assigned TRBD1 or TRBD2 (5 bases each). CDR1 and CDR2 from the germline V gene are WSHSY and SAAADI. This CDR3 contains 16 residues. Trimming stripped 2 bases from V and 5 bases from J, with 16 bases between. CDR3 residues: CASSEIGERGHNEQFF. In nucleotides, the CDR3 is TGCGCCAGCAGTGAGATCGGGGAGAGGGGACACAATGAGCAGTTCTTC.

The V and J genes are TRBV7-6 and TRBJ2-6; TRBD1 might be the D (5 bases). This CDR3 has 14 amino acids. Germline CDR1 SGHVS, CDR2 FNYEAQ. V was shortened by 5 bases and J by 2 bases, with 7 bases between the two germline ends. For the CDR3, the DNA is TGTGCCAGCAGCACAGGTGCTGGGGCCAACGTCCTGACTTTC. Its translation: CASSTGAGANVLTF.

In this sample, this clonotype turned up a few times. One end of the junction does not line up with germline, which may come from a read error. The CDR3 sequence is CASGLGQGTDTQYF. The CDR3 nucleotides are TGTGCCAGCGGCTTAGGTCAGGGTACAGATACGCAGTATTTT. V gene TRBV7-2 combines with J gene TRBJ2-3; D may be TRBD1 (5 bases). Germline V CDR1 and CDR2: SGHTA, FQGNSA. There are 14 residues in the CDR3.

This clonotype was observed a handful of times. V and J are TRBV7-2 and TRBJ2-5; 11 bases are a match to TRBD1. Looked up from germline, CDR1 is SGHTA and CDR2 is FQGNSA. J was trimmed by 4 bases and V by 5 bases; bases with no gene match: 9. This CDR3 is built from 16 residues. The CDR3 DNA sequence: TGTGCCAGCAGCCAAAACGGACAGGGGGCTAGAGAGACCCAGTACTTC. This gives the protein CASSQNGQGARETQYF.

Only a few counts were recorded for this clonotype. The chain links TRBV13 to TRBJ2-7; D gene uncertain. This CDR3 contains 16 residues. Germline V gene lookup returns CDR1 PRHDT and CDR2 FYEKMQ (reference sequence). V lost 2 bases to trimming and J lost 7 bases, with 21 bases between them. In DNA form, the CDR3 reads TGTGCCAGCAGCTTAAGGCCGCGGTCACCTGGGCATGAGCAGTACTTC. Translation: CASSLRPRSPGHEQYF. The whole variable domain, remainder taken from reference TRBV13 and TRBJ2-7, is AAGVIQSPRHLIKEKRETATLKCYPIPRHDTVYWYQQGPGQDPQFLISFYEKMQSDKGSIPDRFSAQQFSDYHSELNMSSLELGDSALYFCASSLRPRSPGHEQYFGPGTRLTVT.

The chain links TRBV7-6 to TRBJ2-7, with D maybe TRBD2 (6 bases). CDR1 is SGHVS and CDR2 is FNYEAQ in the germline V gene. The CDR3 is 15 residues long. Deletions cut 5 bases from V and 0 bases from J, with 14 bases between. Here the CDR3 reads CASSPLGGSSYEQYF. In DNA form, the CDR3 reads TGTGCCAGCAGCCCTCTGGGAGGAAGCTCCTACGAGCAGTACTTC.

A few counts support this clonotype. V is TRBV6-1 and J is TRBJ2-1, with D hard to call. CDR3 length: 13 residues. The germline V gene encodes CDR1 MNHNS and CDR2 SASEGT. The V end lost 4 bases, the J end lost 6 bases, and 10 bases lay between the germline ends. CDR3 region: CASSAYSVNEQFF. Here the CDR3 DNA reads TGTGCCAGCAGTGCCTACTCGGTCAATGAGCAGTTCTTC.

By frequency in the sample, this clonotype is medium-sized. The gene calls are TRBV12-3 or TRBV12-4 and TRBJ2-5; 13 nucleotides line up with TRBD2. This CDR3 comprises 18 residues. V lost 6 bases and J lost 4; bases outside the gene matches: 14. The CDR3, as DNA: TGTGCCAGCAGCTCCCCGGGGGGACTAGCGGGACTTGGAGAGACCCAGTACTTC. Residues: CASSSPGGLAGLGETQYF.

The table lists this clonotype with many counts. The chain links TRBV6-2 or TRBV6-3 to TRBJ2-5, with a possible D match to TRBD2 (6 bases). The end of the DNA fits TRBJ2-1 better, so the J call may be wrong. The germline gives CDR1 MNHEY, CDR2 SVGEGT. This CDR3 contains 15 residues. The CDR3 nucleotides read TGTGCCAGCAGTTTGGATGGGGGGAGGTACAATGAGCAGTTCTTC. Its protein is CASSLDGGRYNEQFF.

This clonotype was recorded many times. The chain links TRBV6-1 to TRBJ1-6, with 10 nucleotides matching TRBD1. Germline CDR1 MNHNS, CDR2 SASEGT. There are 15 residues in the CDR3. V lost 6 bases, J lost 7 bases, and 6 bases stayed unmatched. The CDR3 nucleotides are TGTGCCAGCAGCCCGACAGGGGGCTGGAATTCACCCCTCCACTTT. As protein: CASSPTGGWNSPLHF.

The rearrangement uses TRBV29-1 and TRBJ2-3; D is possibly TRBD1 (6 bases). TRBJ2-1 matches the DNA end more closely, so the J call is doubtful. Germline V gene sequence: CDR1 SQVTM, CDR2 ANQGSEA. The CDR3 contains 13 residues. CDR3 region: CSVERSKGVEQFF. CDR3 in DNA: TGCAGCGTTGAAAGGTCGAAGGGGGTTGAGCAGTTCTTC.

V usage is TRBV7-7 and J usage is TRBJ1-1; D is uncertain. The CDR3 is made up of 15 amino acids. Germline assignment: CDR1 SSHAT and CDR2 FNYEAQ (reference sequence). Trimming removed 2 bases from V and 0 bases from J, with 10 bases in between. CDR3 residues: CASSLNLVMNTEAFF. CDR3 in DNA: TGTGCCAGCAGCTTAAACTTGGTGATGAACACTGAAGCTTTCTTT.

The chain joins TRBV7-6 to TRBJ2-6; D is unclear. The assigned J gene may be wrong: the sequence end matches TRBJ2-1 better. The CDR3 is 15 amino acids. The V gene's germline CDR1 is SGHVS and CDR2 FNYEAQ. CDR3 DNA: TGTGCCAGCAGCTCGGCTACAACCGTACACAATGAGCAGTTCTTC. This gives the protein CASSSATTVHNEQFF.

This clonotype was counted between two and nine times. CDR3 residues: CASSLIGGGFAKNIQYF. CDR3 nucleotide sequence: TGTGCCAGCAGCTTAATCGGGGGTGGGTTTGCCAAAAACATTCAGTACTTC. The V and J genes are TRBV7-6 and TRBJ2-4; D is perhaps TRBD2 (6 bases). The germline CDR1 and CDR2 sequences are SGHVS and FNYEAQ. CDR3 length: 17 amino acids. V lost 2 bases and J lost 1, with 15 bases in between.

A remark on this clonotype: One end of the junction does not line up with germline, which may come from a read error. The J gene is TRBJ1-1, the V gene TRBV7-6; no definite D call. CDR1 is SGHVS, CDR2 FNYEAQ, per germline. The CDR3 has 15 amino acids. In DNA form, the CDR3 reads TGTGCTAGCAGCTTAGCGCGACAAAGAACCACTGAAGCTTTCTTT. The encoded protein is CASSLARQRTTEAFF.

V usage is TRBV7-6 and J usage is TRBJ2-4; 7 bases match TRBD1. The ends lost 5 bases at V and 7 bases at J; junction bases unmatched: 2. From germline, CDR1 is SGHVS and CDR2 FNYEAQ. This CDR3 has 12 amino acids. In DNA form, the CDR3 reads TGTGCCAGCAGCCCACAGGGGAACATTCAGTACTTC. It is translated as CASSPQGNIQYF.

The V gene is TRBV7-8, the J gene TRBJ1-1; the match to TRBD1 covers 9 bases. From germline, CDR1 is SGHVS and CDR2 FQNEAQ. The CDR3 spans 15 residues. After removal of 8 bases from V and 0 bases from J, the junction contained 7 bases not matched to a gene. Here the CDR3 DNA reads TGTGCCAGCGGACCGGGACAGGGAATGAACACTGAAGCTTTCTTT. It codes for CASGPGQGMNTEAFF.

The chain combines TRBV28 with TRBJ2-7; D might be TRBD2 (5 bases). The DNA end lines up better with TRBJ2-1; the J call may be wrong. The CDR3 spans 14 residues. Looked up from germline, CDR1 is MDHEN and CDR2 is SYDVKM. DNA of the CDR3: TGTGCCAGCAGTTGGAGCGGAGACTACAATGAGCAGTTCTTC. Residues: CASSWSGDYNEQFF.

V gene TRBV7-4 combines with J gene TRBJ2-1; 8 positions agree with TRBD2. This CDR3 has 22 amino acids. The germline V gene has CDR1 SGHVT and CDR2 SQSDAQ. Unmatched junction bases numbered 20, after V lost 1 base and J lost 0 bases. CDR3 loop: CASSLVRQRAGELKSSYNEQFF. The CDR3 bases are TGTGCCAGCAGCTTAGTCAGACAGAGAGCGGGAGAGCTCAAGAGCTCCTACAATGAGCAGTTCTTC.

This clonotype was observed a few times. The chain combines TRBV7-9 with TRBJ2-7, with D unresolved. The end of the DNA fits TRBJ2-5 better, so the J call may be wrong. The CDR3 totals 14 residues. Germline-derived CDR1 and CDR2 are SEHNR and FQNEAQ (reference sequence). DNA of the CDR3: TGTGCCAGCAGCCCAGGACGGTTCCAAGAGACCCAGTACTTC. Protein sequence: CASSPGRFQETQYF.

The CDR3 sequence is CASSLGGAVQETQYF. CDR3 DNA sequence: TGTGCCAGCAGCTTAGGGGGGGCGGTGCAAGAGACCCAGTACTTC. The gene calls are TRBV11-3 and TRBJ2-1, with D perhaps given as TRBD1 or TRBD2 (6 bases each). The DNA end is more similar to TRBJ2-5, so the J call may be wrong. Germline lookup yields CDR1 SGHNT and CDR2 YENEEA. The CDR3 loop spans 15 amino acids.

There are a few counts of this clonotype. As DNA, the CDR3 is TGTGCTCTCCGTTCAGCGGGCACGTCCTACGAGCAGTACTTC. Its protein product is CALRSAGTSYEQYF. This chain links TRBV6-1 with TRBJ2-7, with a possible D match to TRBD2 (6 bases). CDR1 is MNHNS and CDR2 is SASEGT in the germline V gene. The CDR3 spans 14 residues.

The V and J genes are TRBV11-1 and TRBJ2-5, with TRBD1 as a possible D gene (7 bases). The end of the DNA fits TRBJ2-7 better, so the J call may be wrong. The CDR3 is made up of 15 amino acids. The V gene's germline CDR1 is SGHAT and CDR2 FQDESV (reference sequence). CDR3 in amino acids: CASSSDREVSYEQYF. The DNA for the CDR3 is TGTGCCAGCAGTTCCGACAGGGAGGTCTCCTACGAGCAGTACTTC.

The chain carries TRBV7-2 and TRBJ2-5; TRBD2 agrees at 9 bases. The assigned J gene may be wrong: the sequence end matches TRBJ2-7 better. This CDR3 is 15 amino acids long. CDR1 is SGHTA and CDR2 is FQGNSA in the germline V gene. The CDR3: CASSPRASGIYEQYF. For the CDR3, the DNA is TGTGCCAGCAGCCCTCGCGCTAGCGGGATATACGAGCAGTACTTC.

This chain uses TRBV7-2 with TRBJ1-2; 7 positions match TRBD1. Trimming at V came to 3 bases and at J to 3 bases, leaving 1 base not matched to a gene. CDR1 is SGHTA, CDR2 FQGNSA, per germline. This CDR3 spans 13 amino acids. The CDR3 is CASSFGTDYGYTF. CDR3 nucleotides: TGTGCCAGCAGCTTCGGGACAGACTATGGCTACACCTTC.

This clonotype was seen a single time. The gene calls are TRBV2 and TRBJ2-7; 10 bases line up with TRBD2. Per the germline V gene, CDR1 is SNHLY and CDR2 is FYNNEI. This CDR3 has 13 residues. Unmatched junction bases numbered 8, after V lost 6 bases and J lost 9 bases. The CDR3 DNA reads TGTGCCAGCAGAGGGACTAGCGTTGATACGCAGTACTTC. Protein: CASRGTSVDTQYF. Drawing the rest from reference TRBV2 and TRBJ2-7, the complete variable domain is EPEVTQTPSHQVTQMGQEVILRCVPISNHLYFYWYRQILGQKVEFLVSFYNNEISEKSEIFDDQFSVERPDGSNFTLKIRSTKLEDSAMYFCASRGTSVDTQYFGPGTRLTVT.

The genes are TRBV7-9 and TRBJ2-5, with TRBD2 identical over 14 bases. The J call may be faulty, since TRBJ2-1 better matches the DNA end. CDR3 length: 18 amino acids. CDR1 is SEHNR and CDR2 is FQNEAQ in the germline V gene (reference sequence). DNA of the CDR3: TGTGCCAGCAGCTCTAGCGGCCTCGGGACTAGCGGGAGAAATGAGCAGTTCTTC. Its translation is CASSSSGLGTSGRNEQFF.

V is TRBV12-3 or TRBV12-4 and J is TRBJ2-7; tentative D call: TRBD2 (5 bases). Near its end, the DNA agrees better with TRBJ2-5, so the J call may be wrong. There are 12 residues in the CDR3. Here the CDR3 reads CASSFEGETQYF. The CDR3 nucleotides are TGTGCCAGCAGTTTTGAGGGAGAGACCCAGTACTTC.